This paragraph reports one T cell receptor (beta chain). Its antigen is as yet unknown. PCR primers comprised 60 Vbeta and 13 Jbeta primers. Sequencing was performed with immunoSEQ multiplex PCR; in TCRdb, only in-frame clones are kept and a portion is missing. This table has under 150,000 clones, around 84% appearing once. The data were obtained in a study of cytomegalovirus exposure and HLA in healthy donors. Study-wide results and limits: Some 16,000 TCR beta sequences were associated with HLA alleles at 0.05 false discovery rate in a later analysis. In a later analysis, parvovirus B19, influenza, CMV and Epstein-Barr virus appeared linked to several top co-occurrence clusters. Donor immune exposure was known only as CMV serostatus.

When sampled, the donors appeared nominally healthy, though they likely had unrecorded immune exposures. Sequencing was performed on PBMCs. This sequence was found in a man between 18 and 29 years old in good health and CMV-seronegative.

The CDR3: CASSWTGLGTEAFF. The CDR3 DNA sequence: TGTGCCAGCAGTTGGACAGGGCTCGGCACTGAAGCTTTCTTT. The chain uses TRBV6-5 and TRBJ1-1; 8 bases line up with TRBD1. Per germline, CDR1 MNHEY and CDR2 SVGAGI. The ends lost 4 bases at V and 4 bases at J; junction bases unmatched: 5. The CDR3 runs to 14 residues.